The rows below give T cell receptor beta chains drawn from one sample of a study of low-dose radiotherapy and immunotherapy resistance in tumors. TCRdb used MiXCR to reprocess the reads, holding one entry per CDR3 protein. The table shows about 46,000 distinct CDR3 sequences, with about 10% occurring only once. The sequences come from PBMCs, collected before treatment. Source of these receptors: a female donor with ovarian cancer. Both conserved end residues are part of each CDR3. D genes are given only for firm matches. Expanded clones get a size class; other rows say once, few or many, or leave the size out.

CDR3 protein: CASSVEGGGQPQHF
CDR3 DNA: TGTGCCAGCAGCGTAGAAGGGGGCGGACAGCCCCAGCATTTT
V gene: TRBV9
J gene: TRBJ1-5
D gene: TRBD1
clone size: many

CDR3 protein: CASSLAVAGGWLYEQYF
CDR3 DNA: TGTGCCAGCAGTTTAGCGGTAGCGGGGGGATGGCTGTACGAGCAGTACTTC
V gene: TRBV28
J gene: TRBJ2-7
D gene: TRBD2
clone size: -

CDR3 protein: CASSHEGLAATDTQYF
CDR3 DNA: TGTGCCAGCAGCCACGAGGGACTAGCGGCCACAGATACGCAGTATTTT
V gene: TRBV4-2
J gene: TRBJ2-3
D gene: TRBD2
clone size: many

CDR3 protein: CASSSRTSGRGSLYEQFF
CDR3 DNA: TGTGCCAGCAGCTCCCGGACTAGCGGGAGGGGATCTCTGTATGAGCAGTTCTTC
V gene: TRBV5-6
J gene: TRBJ2-1
D gene: TRBD2
clone size: many

CDR3 protein: CASKPTGTGANVLTF
CDR3 DNA: TGTGCCAGCAAGCCGACAGGGACTGGGGCCAACGTCCTGACTTTC
V gene: TRBV6-1
J gene: TRBJ2-6
D gene: TRBD1
clone size: many

CDR3 protein: CAWSVSPGPPDEKLFF
CDR3 DNA: TGTGCCTGGAGTGTCTCACCGGGCCCACCGGATGAAAAACTGTTTTTT
V gene: TRBV30
J gene: TRBJ1-4
D gene: -
clone size: many

CDR3 protein: CASSFRGVQFREQYF
CDR3 DNA: TGTGCCAGCAGCTTTCGGGGGGTTCAATTTCGGGAGCAGTACTTC
V gene: TRBV5-6
J gene: TRBJ2-7
D gene: TRBD2
clone size: many

CDR3 protein: CASSLTGTALYEQYF
CDR3 DNA: TGCGCCAGCAGCCTTACCGGGACCGCTCTTTACGAGCAGTACTTC
V gene: TRBV4-1
J gene: TRBJ2-7
D gene: -
clone size: many

CDR3 protein: CSVGGLGSLGPDTQYF
CDR3 DNA: TGCAGCGTTGGGGGGTTGGGATCCCTAGGCCCAGATACGCAGTATTTT
V gene: TRBV29-1
J gene: TRBJ2-3
D gene: -
clone size: many

CDR3 protein: CASSLVGGGQGNNEQFF
CDR3 DNA: TGCGCCAGCAGCTTGGTTGGTGGGGGACAGGGGAACAATGAGCAGTTCTTC
V gene: TRBV5-1
J gene: TRBJ2-1
D gene: TRBD1
clone size: many

CDR3 protein: CASKTGNYNEQFF
CDR3 DNA: TGCGCCAGCAAAACAGGAAATTACAATGAGCAGTTCTTC
V gene: TRBV10-2
J gene: TRBJ2-1
D gene: -
clone size: many

CDR3 protein: CASSLDRRNEQYF
CDR3 DNA: TGTGCCAGCTCTCTCGACCGGAGGAACGAGCAGTACTTC
V gene: TRBV18
J gene: TRBJ2-7
D gene: -
clone size: -

CDR3 protein: CASSYGGNYGYTF
CDR3 DNA: TGTGCCAGCAGTTATGGGGGAAACTATGGCTACACCTTC
V gene: TRBV6-2/TRBV6-3
J gene: TRBJ1-2
D gene: -
clone size: many

CDR3 protein: CASSKTSGTQSSYNEQFF
CDR3 DNA: TGTGCCAGTAGTAAGACTAGCGGGACCCAAAGCTCCTACAATGAGCAGTTCTTC
V gene: TRBV19
J gene: TRBJ2-1
D gene: TRBD2
clone size: many

CDR3 protein: CASSPLGGLPYNEQFF
CDR3 DNA: TGTGCCAGCAGCCCCCTCGGGGGACTACCCTACAATGAGCAGTTCTTC
V gene: TRBV11-2
J gene: TRBJ2-1
D gene: TRBD2
clone size: many

CDR3 protein: CASKPGGQGYEQYF
CDR3 DNA: TGTGCCAGCAAACCTGGTGGACAAGGTTACGAGCAGTACTTC
V gene: TRBV2
J gene: TRBJ2-7
D gene: -
clone size: few

CDR3 protein: CAWSRGTGTGELFF
CDR3 DNA: TGTGCCTGGAGCCGGGGAACAGGGACCGGGGAGCTGTTTTTT
V gene: TRBV30
J gene: TRBJ2-2
D gene: -
clone size: many

CDR3 protein: CASSGQGASGYTF
CDR3 DNA: TGTGCCAGCAGTGGACAGGGGGCTTCTGGCTACACCTTC
V gene: TRBV2
J gene: TRBJ1-2
D gene: TRBD1
clone size: many

CDR3 protein: CASSSPDRGNQPQHF
CDR3 DNA: TGTGCCAGCAGTTCTCCGGACAGGGGCAATCAGCCCCAGCATTTT
V gene: TRBV28
J gene: TRBJ1-5
D gene: TRBD1
clone size: many

CDR3 protein: CASSGTASTDTQYF
CDR3 DNA: TGCGCCAGCAGCGGGACAGCTAGCACAGATACGCAGTATTTT
V gene: TRBV5-1
J gene: TRBJ2-3
D gene: TRBD1
clone size: many

CDR3 protein: CASSPTPYGYTF
CDR3 DNA: TGTGCCAGCAGTCCCACACCTTATGGCTACACCTTC
V gene: TRBV2
J gene: TRBJ1-2
D gene: -
clone size: many

CDR3 protein: CSARLLPGAYNEQFF
CDR3 DNA: TGCAGTGCCCGACTCCTCCCGGGGGCTTACAATGAGCAGTTCTTC
V gene: TRBV20-1
J gene: TRBJ2-1
D gene: -
clone size: many

CDR3 protein: CASSLGVSNEQFF
CDR3 DNA: TGTGCCAGCAGCTTAGGCGTGAGCAATGAGCAGTTCTTC
V gene: TRBV7-2
J gene: TRBJ2-1
D gene: -
clone size: many

CDR3 protein: CASSTGQGRSYEQYF
CDR3 DNA: TGTGCCAGTAGTACGGGACAGGGACGTTCCTACGAGCAGTACTTC
V gene: TRBV19
J gene: TRBJ2-7
D gene: TRBD1
clone size: many

CDR3 protein: CASSQPGQGGTPGSCFF
CDR3 DNA: -
V gene: TRBV23-1
J gene: TRBJ2-2
D gene: -
clone size: few

CDR3 protein: CASSNRTLNQPQHF
CDR3 DNA: TGTGCCAGCAGTAACCGGACTCTTAATCAGCCCCAGCATTTT
V gene: TRBV13
J gene: TRBJ1-5
D gene: -
clone size: -

CDR3 protein: CASSEVLAENEQFF
CDR3 DNA: TGTGCCAGCAGTGAAGTACTAGCGGAAAATGAGCAGTTCTTC
V gene: TRBV25-1
J gene: TRBJ2-1
D gene: TRBD2
clone size: many

CDR3 protein: CASSPHVNLKNEQFF
CDR3 DNA: TGTGCCAGCAGCCCCCACGTGAACCTCAAAAATGAGCAGTTCTTC
V gene: TRBV9
J gene: TRBJ2-1
D gene: -
clone size: -

CDR3 protein: CASSHGPRNEQFF
CDR3 DNA: TGTGCCAGCAGCCACGGGCCCCGCAATGAGCAGTTCTTC
V gene: TRBV3-1
J gene: TRBJ2-1
D gene: -
clone size: many

CDR3 protein: CASSAEGRAYEQYF
CDR3 DNA: TGTGCCAGCAGCGCGGAGGGACGGGCCTACGAGCAGTACTTC
V gene: TRBV9
J gene: TRBJ2-7
D gene: -
clone size: many

CDR3 protein: CASSKARPGENTEAFF
CDR3 DNA: TGTGCCAGCAGCAAAGCGCGACCAGGGGAGAACACTGAAGCTTTCTTT
V gene: TRBV21-1
J gene: TRBJ1-1
D gene: -
clone size: many

CDR3 protein: CASSSSGNPTGELFF
CDR3 DNA: TGTGCCAGCAGTTCCTCCGGGAATCCCACCGGGGAGCTGTTTTTT
V gene: TRBV28
J gene: TRBJ2-2
D gene: -
clone size: many

CDR3 protein: CASGLLGGNEKLFF
CDR3 DNA: TGTGCCAGCGGATTGTTGGGTGGTAATGAAAAACTGTTTTTT
V gene: TRBV28
J gene: TRBJ1-4
D gene: -
clone size: many

CDR3 protein: CASGLDANTGELFF
CDR3 DNA: TGCGCCAGCGGACTAGATGCCAACACCGGGGAGCTGTTTTTT
V gene: TRBV5-1
J gene: TRBJ2-2
D gene: TRBD2
clone size: many

CDR3 protein: CASSDPRGAEAFF
CDR3 DNA: TGTGCCAGCAGTGACCCTAGGGGCGCTGAAGCTTTCTTT
V gene: TRBV25-1
J gene: TRBJ1-1
D gene: -
clone size: many

CDR3 protein: CASSFVRGPETQYF
CDR3 DNA: TGTGCCAGCAGTTTCGTCAGGGGGCCTGAGACCCAGTACTTC
V gene: TRBV28
J gene: TRBJ2-5
D gene: TRBD1
clone size: many

CDR3 protein: CASSQDGIAAPYEQYF
CDR3 DNA: TGTGCCAGCAGCCAAGATGGGATAGCGGCGCCCTACGAGCAGTACTTC
V gene: TRBV3-1
J gene: TRBJ2-7
D gene: -
clone size: -

CDR3 protein: CASSLGRADYGYTF
CDR3 DNA: TGCGCCAGCAGCCTGGGCAGGGCTGACTATGGCTACACCTTC
V gene: TRBV5-1
J gene: TRBJ1-2
D gene: -
clone size: once

CDR3 protein: CASSYRGGAEQYF
CDR3 DNA: TGTGCCAGCAGTTATAGAGGGGGCGCAGAGCAGTACTTC
V gene: TRBV28
J gene: TRBJ2-7
D gene: TRBD1
clone size: -

CDR3 protein: CSARGPAVHEQFF
CDR3 DNA: TGCAGTGCTAGAGGGCCGGCGGTCCATGAGCAGTTCTTC
V gene: TRBV20-1
J gene: TRBJ2-1
D gene: -
clone size: many

CDR3 protein: CAAEGGNTGELFF
CDR3 DNA: TGTGCCGCCGAGGGAGGGAACACCGGGGAGCTGTTTTTT
V gene: TRBV7-8
J gene: TRBJ2-2
D gene: -
clone size: -

CDR3 protein: CASSGLTTSGSSYNEQFF
CDR3 DNA: TGTGCCAGCAGCGGATTAACTACTAGCGGGAGCTCCTACAATGAGCAGTTCTTC
V gene: TRBV7-9
J gene: TRBJ2-1
D gene: TRBD2
clone size: many

CDR3 protein: CASSRGGSSYNEQFF
CDR3 DNA: TGTGCCAGCAGCCGAGGGGGCAGCTCCTACAATGAGCAGTTCTTC
V gene: TRBV5-5
J gene: TRBJ2-1
D gene: TRBD1
clone size: many

CDR3 protein: CSVDDRGLGEQYF
CDR3 DNA: TGCAGCGTCGATGACAGGGGACTGGGAGAGCAGTACTTC
V gene: TRBV29-1
J gene: TRBJ2-7
D gene: TRBD1
clone size: many

CDR3 protein: CSARRTHYEQYF
CDR3 DNA: TGCAGTGCTAGAAGGACGCACTACGAGCAGTACTTC
V gene: TRBV20-1
J gene: TRBJ2-7
D gene: -
clone size: many

CDR3 protein: CATSRDRLGADYGYTF
CDR3 DNA: TGTGCCACCAGCAGAGACAGACTAGGTGCGGACTATGGCTACACCTTC
V gene: TRBV15
J gene: TRBJ1-2
D gene: -
clone size: many

CDR3 protein: CATGTGGYSFF
CDR3 DNA: TGTGCCACCGGGACAGGGGGTTATTCTTTCTTT
V gene: TRBV10-3
J gene: TRBJ1-1
D gene: TRBD1
clone size: many

CDR3 protein: CAWSSASNYGYTF
CDR3 DNA: TGTGCCTGGAGTTCAGCTTCTAACTATGGCTACACCTTC
V gene: TRBV30
J gene: TRBJ1-2
D gene: -
clone size: many

CDR3 protein: CASSHPRTDRTDTQYF
CDR3 DNA: TGTGCCAGCAGCCACCCCCGGACAGACCGCACAGATACGCAGTATTTT
V gene: TRBV3-1
J gene: TRBJ2-3
D gene: -
clone size: many

CDR3 protein: CSARELFNNEQFF
CDR3 DNA: TGCAGTGCTAGAGAACTTTTTAACAATGAGCAGTTCTTC
V gene: TRBV20-1
J gene: TRBJ2-1
D gene: -
clone size: many